What follows are 9 T cell receptor beta chains derived from one specimen sequenced in a study of shared clonotypes between healthy human individuals. CD45RO-negative, CCR7-positively selected cells formed the naive CD8 fraction, excluding terminally differentiated effector memory CD45RA+ cells. The table came from immunoSEQ multiplex PCR; TCRdb's copy has only in-frame clones and leaves some out. The profile shows around 600,000 clones, roughly 98% of them singletons. Input material: naive CD8+ T cells sorted from blood. These receptors came from a young man in good health.

The J gene is TRBJ2-3, the V gene TRBV7-6; TRBD1 aligns across 7 bases. Unmatched junction bases numbered 3, after V lost 2 bases and J lost 1 base. The CDR3 runs to 15 residues. Germline V gene data show CDR1 as SGHVS and CDR2 as FNYEAQ. CDR3 nucleotide sequence: TGTGCCAGCAGCTTAAAGGGGGCAGGCACAGATACGCAGTATTTT. It translates to CASSLKGAGTDTQYF.

This rearrangement joins TRBV4-1 to TRBJ2-7; D is uncertain. The germline V and J ends were trimmed by 1 base and 5 bases, with 12 bases remaining between them. Germline assignment: CDR1 MGHRA and CDR2 YSYEKL. The CDR3 length is 14 residues. The CDR3 nucleotides read TGCGCCAGCAGCCAAGGCGACTTCGGGCACGAGCAGTACTTC. Amino acids: CASSQGDFGHEQYF.

The CDR3 loop is CSVVWGSSYNEQFF. The DNA of the CDR3 is TGCAGCGTTGTTTGGGGGAGCTCCTACAATGAGCAGTTCTTC. This chain uses TRBV29-1 with TRBJ2-1; D may correspond to TRBD1 or TRBD2 (5 bases each). Germline V gives CDR1 SQVTM, CDR2 ANQGSEA. V was clipped by 4 bases and J by 0 bases, with 10 bases between them. This CDR3 comprises 14 residues.

The V call is TRBV7-8, the J call TRBJ1-3; 8 positions agree with TRBD1. CDR3 size: 17 residues. V lost 3 bases, J lost 4 bases, and 11 bases stayed unmatched. Germline V gives CDR1 SGHVS, CDR2 FQNEAQ. CDR3 region: CASSFTPSGQEGNTIYF. CDR3 in DNA: TGTGCCAGCAGCTTTACCCCCTCGGGACAGGAGGGAAACACCATATATTTT. Filled out from reference TRBV7-8 and TRBJ1-3, the complete variable domain reads GAGVSQSPRYKVAKRGQDVALRCDPISGHVSLFWYQQALGQGPEFLTYFQNEAQLDKSGLPSDRFFAERPEGSVSTLKIQRTQQEDSAVYLCASSFTPSGQEGNTIYFGEGSWLTVV.

In this sample, this clone turned up once. The chain employs TRBV7-6 and TRBJ2-1; TRBD2 agrees at 7 bases. This CDR3 region has 16 residues. Losses at the gene ends were 1 base for V and 5 bases for J; bases not matched to a gene: 8. Germline CDR1 SGHVS, CDR2 FNYEAQ. CDR3 protein: CASSLEWGGKHNEQFF. CDR3 DNA sequence: TGTGCCAGCAGCTTAGAATGGGGGGGGAAGCACAATGAGCAGTTCTTC.

CDR3 sequence reads: CASSGTRGEQFF. The CDR3, as DNA: TGTGCCAGCAGTGGCACAAGGGGTGAGCAGTTCTTC. V usage is TRBV27 and J usage is TRBJ2-1; possible D gene TRBD1, 5 bases. This CDR3 contains 12 residues. V was cut by 5 bases and J by 9 bases, with 11 bases left in between. Germline V gene lookup returns CDR1 MNHEY and CDR2 SMNVEV (reference sequence).

The sample holds one count of this clone. The genes are TRBV11-2 and TRBJ2-3, with a tentative D call TRBD2 (6 bases). Germline CDR1 reads SGHAT; CDR2 reads FQNNGV. Between the trimmed V and J ends, which lost 4 bases and 2 bases, there was a span of 22 bases. This CDR3 region has 18 residues. The CDR3 loop is CASSSFERREIFTDTQYF. The CDR3 DNA sequence: TGTGCCAGCAGCTCTTTTGAAAGGAGGGAGATTTTCACAGATACGCAGTATTTT.

This clone showed up just once. The V and J genes are TRBV7-9 and TRBJ2-3, with TRBD2 as a possible D gene (6 bases). The ends were cut back, 2 bases at V and 2 bases at J, with 20 bases in the middle. Germline CDR1 and CDR2: SEHNR and FQNEAQ (reference sequence). There are 18 residues in the CDR3. The CDR3 DNA sequence: TGTGCCAGCAGCTTACTTCTCCCGGGGGATAGCAACACAGATACGCAGTATTTT. Protein: CASSLLLPGDSNTDTQYF.

The chain has TRBV4-3 and TRBJ1-1; no clear D gene. This CDR3 is 14 amino acids long. Trimming left V 0 bases short and J 4 bases short, with 9 bases between. CDR1 is LGHNA, CDR2 YSLEER, per germline. The CDR3 loop reads CASSQDEGGTEAFF. In DNA form, the CDR3 reads TGCGCCAGCAGCCAAGATGAGGGTGGCACTGAAGCTTTCTTT.